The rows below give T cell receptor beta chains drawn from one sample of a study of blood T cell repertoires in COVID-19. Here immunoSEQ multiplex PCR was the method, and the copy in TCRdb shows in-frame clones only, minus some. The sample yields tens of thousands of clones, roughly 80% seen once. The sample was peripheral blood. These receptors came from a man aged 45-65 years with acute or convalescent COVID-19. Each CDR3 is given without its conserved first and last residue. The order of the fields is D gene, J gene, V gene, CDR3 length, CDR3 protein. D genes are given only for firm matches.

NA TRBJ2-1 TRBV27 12 ASSLWQGGNEQF
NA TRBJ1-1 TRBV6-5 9 ASRTVFGAF
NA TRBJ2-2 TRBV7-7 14 ASSQQRTLGTGELF
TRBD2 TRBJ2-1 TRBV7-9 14 ASSFPPGTSDNEQF
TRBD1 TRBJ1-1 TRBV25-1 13 ASRTGTEKNTEAF
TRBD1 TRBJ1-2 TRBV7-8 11 ASSRRGGWGYT
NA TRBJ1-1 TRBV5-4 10 ASSPAGGEAF
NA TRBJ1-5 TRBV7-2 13 ASSFRGGSNQPQH
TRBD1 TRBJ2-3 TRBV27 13 ASTMTGSSTDTQY
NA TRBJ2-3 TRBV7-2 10 ASSLLSDTQY
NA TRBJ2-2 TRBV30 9 AWSPTRELF
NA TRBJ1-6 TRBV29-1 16 SVEDLREMRADRSPLH
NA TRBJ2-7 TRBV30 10 AWSLSLYEQY
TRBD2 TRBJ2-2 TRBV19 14 ASSISGRADTGELF
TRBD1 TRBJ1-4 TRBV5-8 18 ASSLGYRDSPNLMMEKLF
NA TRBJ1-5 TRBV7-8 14 ASSLMTELGNQPQH
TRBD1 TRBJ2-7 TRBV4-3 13 ASSRTGTGENEQY
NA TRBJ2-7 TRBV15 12 ATSRDQGPWEQY
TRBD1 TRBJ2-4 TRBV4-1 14 ASSQGRGLAKNIQY
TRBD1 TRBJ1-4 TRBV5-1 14 ASSLVGTGLNEKLF
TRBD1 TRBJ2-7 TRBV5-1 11 ASAGTGPPEQY
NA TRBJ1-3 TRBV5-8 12 ASSYRVSGNTIY
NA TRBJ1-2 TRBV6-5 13 ATKTGPTVNYGYT
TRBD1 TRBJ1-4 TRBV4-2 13 ASSQTGGWEEKLF
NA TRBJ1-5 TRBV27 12 ASSPPGKTQPQH
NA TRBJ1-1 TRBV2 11 ASSNRENTEAF
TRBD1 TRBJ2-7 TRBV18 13 ASSQTGTGPYEQY
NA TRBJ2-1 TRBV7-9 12 ASSLALSHGEQF
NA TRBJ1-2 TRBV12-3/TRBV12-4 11 ASSFRERDGYT
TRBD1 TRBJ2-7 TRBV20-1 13 SASPLTGNPLEQY
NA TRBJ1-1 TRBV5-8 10 ASSFGRTEAF
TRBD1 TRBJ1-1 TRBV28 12 ASSPRDRNTEAF
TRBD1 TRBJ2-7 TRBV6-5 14 ASSYSKGAIPYEQY